This is a list of T cell receptor beta chains from one sample in a study of cytomegalovirus exposure and HLA in healthy donors. Method: immunoSEQ multiplex PCR; TCRdb's copy keeps in-frame clones and lacks some. The sample contains 200,000 to 250,000 clones, about 85% of which appear only once. Sequencing was done on a sample of PBMCs. Receptor source: a human donor in good health. CDR3s include the opening cysteine and the closing phenylalanine or tryptophan. Fields, in order: D gene, V gene, clone size, J gene, CDR3 DNA, CDR3 protein. D genes are given only for firm matches. Clone size is given for some rows only: seen once, a few or many times, or a class if the clone is expanded.

D gene: TRBD2; V gene: TRBV14; clone size: .; J gene: TRBJ2-5; CDR3 DNA: TGTGCCAGCAGCCAAGATGCTAGCGGGAGGGCGTTCACCCAGTACTTC; CDR3 protein: CASSQDASGRAFTQYF
D gene: .; V gene: TRBV19; clone size: .; J gene: TRBJ2-7; CDR3 DNA: TGTGCCAGTAGGGACTCCGGGACTGGTAACCAGTACGAGCAGTACTTC; CDR3 protein: CASRDSGTGNQYEQYF
D gene: .; V gene: TRBV20-1; clone size: .; J gene: TRBJ1-2; CDR3 DNA: TGCAGTGCTAGATCCAGGGGCGGCTACACCTTC; CDR3 protein: CSARSRGGYTF
D gene: TRBD1; V gene: TRBV9; clone size: .; J gene: TRBJ2-7; CDR3 DNA: TGTGCCAGCAGCGTACGGGACAGGGTGAACGAGCAGTACTTC; CDR3 protein: CASSVRDRVNEQYF
D gene: .; V gene: TRBV6-6; clone size: .; J gene: TRBJ1-2; CDR3 DNA: TGTGCCAGCAGACCGAGTTCTAACTATGGCTACACCTTC; CDR3 protein: CASRPSSNYGYTF
D gene: TRBD1; V gene: TRBV5-8; clone size: once; J gene: TRBJ2-3; CDR3 DNA: TGTGCCAGCAGCGTTGGACAGGGAATAGATACGCAGTATTTT; CDR3 protein: CASSVGQGIDTQYF
D gene: .; V gene: TRBV25-1; clone size: .; J gene: TRBJ2-5; CDR3 DNA: TGTGCCAGCAGTGAACCCGGGACTCAAGAGACCCAGTACTTC; CDR3 protein: CASSEPGTQETQYF
D gene: .; V gene: TRBV6-5; clone size: .; J gene: TRBJ2-7; CDR3 DNA: TGTGCCAGCAGTTACTCACCGGGTCGAACGGTCCACGAGCAGTACTTC; CDR3 protein: CASSYSPGRTVHEQYF
D gene: TRBD2; V gene: TRBV5-1; clone size: .; J gene: TRBJ2-2; CDR3 DNA: TGCGCCAGCAGCTTGGTACCGGGACTAGGGTACGGGGAGCTGTTTTTT; CDR3 protein: CASSLVPGLGYGELFF
D gene: .; V gene: TRBV29-1; clone size: .; J gene: TRBJ2-5; CDR3 DNA: TGCAGCGTTGAAGGGGGCAGACAAGAGACCCAGTACTTC; CDR3 protein: CSVEGGRQETQYF
D gene: .; V gene: TRBV29-1; clone size: .; J gene: TRBJ1-2; CDR3 DNA: TGCAGCGTTGAAGATTACGAAGGGGCGCATGGCTACACCTTC; CDR3 protein: CSVEDYEGAHGYTF
D gene: .; V gene: TRBV7-9; clone size: .; J gene: TRBJ1-4; CDR3 DNA: TGTGCCAGCAGCTTAGGGGAGGTCACTAATGAAAAACTGTTTTTT; CDR3 protein: CASSLGEVTNEKLFF
D gene: .; V gene: TRBV6-5; clone size: .; J gene: TRBJ2-3; CDR3 DNA: TGTGCCAGCAGTTACGCCCAGCGGGGCACAGATACGCAGTATTTT; CDR3 protein: CASSYAQRGTDTQYF
D gene: TRBD2; V gene: TRBV2; clone size: .; J gene: TRBJ2-7; CDR3 DNA: TGTGCCAGCAGTTGGACTAGCGGGAGTAAGGGGGGAGGCGAGCAGTACTTC; CDR3 protein: CASSWTSGSKGGGEQYF
D gene: .; V gene: TRBV14; clone size: .; J gene: TRBJ2-1; CDR3 DNA: TGTGCCAGCAGCAATTCGACAGGCCCTTACCCCTACAATGAGCAGTTCTTC; CDR3 protein: CASSNSTGPYPYNEQFF
D gene: .; V gene: TRBV6-1; clone size: .; J gene: TRBJ1-4; CDR3 DNA: TGTGCCAGCAGTGATGGACGGCCGGGAGGCACTAATGAAAAACTGTTTTTT; CDR3 protein: CASSDGRPGGTNEKLFF
D gene: .; V gene: TRBV5-1; clone size: .; J gene: TRBJ2-7; CDR3 DNA: TGCGCCAGCAGCTCCGGGAAGAACTCCTACGAGCAGTACTTC; CDR3 protein: CASSSGKNSYEQYF
D gene: .; V gene: TRBV9; clone size: .; J gene: TRBJ2-5; CDR3 DNA: TGTGCCAGCAGCGTAACAGGGAAGAGGGAGACCCAGTACTTC; CDR3 protein: CASSVTGKRETQYF
D gene: TRBD1; V gene: TRBV27; clone size: .; J gene: TRBJ2-2; CDR3 DNA: TGTGCCAGCAGTTTAGACAGGGCGATTAACACCGGGGAGCTGTTTTTT; CDR3 protein: CASSLDRAINTGELFF
D gene: .; V gene: TRBV5-8; clone size: .; J gene: TRBJ2-5; CDR3 DNA: TGTGCCAGCAGCTCCCGAGATACCTGGGAGACCCAGTACTTC; CDR3 protein: CASSSRDTWETQYF
D gene: TRBD1; V gene: TRBV5-4; clone size: .; J gene: TRBJ1-2; CDR3 DNA: TGTGCCAGCAGCTTGGACAGGGGTTTGGATGGCTACACCTTC; CDR3 protein: CASSLDRGLDGYTF
D gene: TRBD2; V gene: TRBV5-1; clone size: .; J gene: TRBJ2-2; CDR3 DNA: TGCGCCAGCAGCTTGGAAGCGGGAGATCGGGGCGGGGAGCTGTTTTTT; CDR3 protein: CASSLEAGDRGGELFF
D gene: .; V gene: TRBV21-1; clone size: .; J gene: TRBJ2-7; CDR3 DNA: TGTGCCAGCAGCAACCCGGGTATAACTAGCGGGAGTTACGAGCAGTACTTC; CDR3 protein: CASSNPGITSGSYEQYF
D gene: TRBD2; V gene: TRBV6-1; clone size: .; J gene: TRBJ2-3; CDR3 DNA: TGTGCAAGCCAACTAGCGGGAGCGGCAGATACGCAGTATTTT; CDR3 protein: CASQLAGAADTQYF
D gene: TRBD1; V gene: TRBV5-1; clone size: few; J gene: TRBJ2-7; CDR3 DNA: TGCGCCAGCAGCATTCTGGACAGGGGGTCCTACGAGCAGTACTTC; CDR3 protein: CASSILDRGSYEQYF
D gene: TRBD2; V gene: TRBV18; clone size: .; J gene: TRBJ2-7; CDR3 DNA: TGTGCCAGCTCACTCACTAGCGGGAGATGGTACGAGCAGTACTTC; CDR3 protein: CASSLTSGRWYEQYF
D gene: TRBD1; V gene: TRBV13; clone size: .; J gene: TRBJ2-3; CDR3 DNA: TGTGCCAGCAGCTTAGAACCTAGGACAGGGGGAAAGGGGGCCACAGATACGCAGTATTTT; CDR3 protein: CASSLEPRTGGKGATDTQYF
D gene: .; V gene: TRBV4-1; clone size: once; J gene: TRBJ1-1; CDR3 DNA: TGCGCCAGCAGCCAAGTCGTCCTCGTCACTGAAGCTTTCTTT; CDR3 protein: CASSQVVLVTEAFF
D gene: .; V gene: TRBV5-1; clone size: few; J gene: TRBJ2-5; CDR3 DNA: TGCGCCAGCAGCTGGGGGGACTCAACGGGGGAGCAGTACTTC; CDR3 protein: CASSWGDSTGEQYF
D gene: .; V gene: TRBV2; clone size: .; J gene: TRBJ2-1; CDR3 DNA: TGTGCCAGCAGTGTAACCGGGACTCCGTCCTACAATGAGCAGTTCTTC; CDR3 protein: CASSVTGTPSYNEQFF
D gene: TRBD2; V gene: TRBV7-9; clone size: .; J gene: TRBJ2-2; CDR3 DNA: TGTGCCAGCAGCTTGAAAGCGGGAGCGGTAACCGGGGAGCTGTTTTTT; CDR3 protein: CASSLKAGAVTGELFF
D gene: TRBD2; V gene: TRBV18; clone size: .; J gene: TRBJ2-1; CDR3 DNA: TGTGCCAGCTCAGCAACTAGCGGGATGGGATACAATGAGCAGTTCTTC; CDR3 protein: CASSATSGMGYNEQFF
D gene: TRBD1; V gene: TRBV7-9; clone size: .; J gene: TRBJ2-7; CDR3 DNA: TGTGCCAGCAGCCGGGACAGGGATCACGAGCAGTACTTC; CDR3 protein: CASSRDRDHEQYF
D gene: TRBD1; V gene: TRBV13; clone size: .; J gene: TRBJ2-1; CDR3 DNA: TGTGCCAGCAGCTTGCCGGGACAGGGGTTTTACAATGAGCAGTTCTTC; CDR3 protein: CASSLPGQGFYNEQFF
D gene: .; V gene: TRBV5-1; clone size: .; J gene: TRBJ1-6; CDR3 DNA: TGCGCCAGCAGCGAAGACTTCAATTCACCCCTCCACTTT; CDR3 protein: CASSEDFNSPLHF
D gene: .; V gene: TRBV4-1; clone size: .; J gene: TRBJ2-3; CDR3 DNA: TGCGCCAGCAGCCAAATTTTAATGGATACGCAGTATTTT; CDR3 protein: CASSQILMDTQYF
D gene: .; V gene: TRBV9; clone size: .; J gene: TRBJ2-1; CDR3 DNA: TGTGCCAGCAGCGTACGGGGTTTAGCTAATGAGCAGTTCTTC; CDR3 protein: CASSVRGLANEQFF
D gene: .; V gene: TRBV21-1; clone size: .; J gene: TRBJ2-3; CDR3 DNA: TGTGCCAGCGCCACCGAAAAAGCGGGACCTGGTGGAGATACGCAGTATTTT; CDR3 protein: CASATEKAGPGGDTQYF
D gene: .; V gene: TRBV28; clone size: .; J gene: TRBJ1-1; CDR3 DNA: TGTGTTTCGCGCGGGAACACTGAAGCTTTCTTT; CDR3 protein: CVSRGNTEAFF
D gene: .; V gene: TRBV7-9; clone size: once; J gene: TRBJ2-2; CDR3 DNA: TGTGCCAGCAGCGTCGGCGGGGTGAACACCGGGGAGCTGTTTTTT; CDR3 protein: CASSVGGVNTGELFF
D gene: TRBD1; V gene: TRBV6-1; clone size: .; J gene: TRBJ2-6; CDR3 DNA: TGTGCCAGCAGTGAACAGGGGGCTGGGGCCAACGTCCTGACTTTC; CDR3 protein: CASSEQGAGANVLTF
D gene: TRBD2; V gene: TRBV7-2; clone size: .; J gene: TRBJ2-7; CDR3 DNA: TGTGCCAGCAGCTTATCTCCTAGCGGGAGGGATTACGAGCAGTACTTC; CDR3 protein: CASSLSPSGRDYEQYF
D gene: TRBD1; V gene: TRBV7-7; clone size: .; J gene: TRBJ2-7; CDR3 DNA: TGTGCTAGCAGCCGGGACAGAACCTACGAGCAGTACTTC; CDR3 protein: CASSRDRTYEQYF
D gene: TRBD1; V gene: TRBV5-8; clone size: .; J gene: TRBJ2-7; CDR3 DNA: TGTGCCAGCACCGACCCCGACAGGGGGCGATACGAGCAGTACTTC; CDR3 protein: CASTDPDRGRYEQYF
D gene: .; V gene: TRBV18; clone size: .; J gene: TRBJ2-1; CDR3 DNA: TGTGCCAGCTCACCACTATTTCGCGATGAGCAGTTCTTC; CDR3 protein: CASSPLFRDEQFF